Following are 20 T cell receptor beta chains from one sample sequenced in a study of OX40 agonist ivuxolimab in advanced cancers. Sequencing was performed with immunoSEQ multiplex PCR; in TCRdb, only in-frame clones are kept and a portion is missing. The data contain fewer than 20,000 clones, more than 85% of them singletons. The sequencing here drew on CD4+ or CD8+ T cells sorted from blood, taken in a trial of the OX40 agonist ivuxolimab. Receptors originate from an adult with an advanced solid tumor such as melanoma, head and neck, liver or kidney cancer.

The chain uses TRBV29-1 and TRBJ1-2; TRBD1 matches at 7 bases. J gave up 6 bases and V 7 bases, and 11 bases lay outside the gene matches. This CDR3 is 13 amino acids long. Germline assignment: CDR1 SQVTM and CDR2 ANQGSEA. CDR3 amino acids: CSARTGERNGYTF. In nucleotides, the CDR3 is TGCAGCGCCCGAACAGGGGAACGTAATGGCTACACCTTC.

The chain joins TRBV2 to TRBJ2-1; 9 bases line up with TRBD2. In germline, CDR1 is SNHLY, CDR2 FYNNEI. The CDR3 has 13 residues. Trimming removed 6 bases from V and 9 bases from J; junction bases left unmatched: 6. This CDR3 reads CASSQGLAGEQFF. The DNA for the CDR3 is TGTGCCAGCAGCCAGGGACTAGCCGGTGAGCAGTTCTTC. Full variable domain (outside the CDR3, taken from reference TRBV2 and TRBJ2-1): EPEVTQTPSHQVTQMGQEVILRCVPISNHLYFYWYRQILGQKVEFLVSFYNNEISEKSEIFDDQFSVERPDGSNFTLKIRSTKLEDSAMYFCASSQGLAGEQFFGPGTRLTVL.

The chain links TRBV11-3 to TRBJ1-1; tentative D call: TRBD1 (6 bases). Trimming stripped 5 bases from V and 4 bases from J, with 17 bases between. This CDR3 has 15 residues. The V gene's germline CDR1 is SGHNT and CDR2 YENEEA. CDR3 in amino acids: CASSAPGQSPTEAFF. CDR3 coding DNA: TGTGCCAGCAGCGCACCGGGACAATCTCCCACTGAAGCTTTCTTT. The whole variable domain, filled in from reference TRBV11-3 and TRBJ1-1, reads EAGVVQSPRYKIIEKKQPVAFWCNPISGHNTLYWYLQNLGQGPELLIRYENEEAVDDSQLPKDRFSAERLKGVDSTLKIQPAELGDSAVYLCASSAPGQSPTEAFFGQGTRLTVV.

CDR3 amino acids: CASSTRTVTFGEQYF. DNA of the CDR3: TGTGCCAGCAGTACCCGGACAGTGACCTTTGGGGAGCAGTACTTC. The chain uses TRBV6-6 and TRBJ2-7; D is possibly TRBD1 (6 bases). In germline, CDR1 is MNHNY, CDR2 SVGAGI (reference sequence). This CDR3 region has 15 residues. Trimming stripped 5 bases from V and 7 bases from J, with 21 bases between.

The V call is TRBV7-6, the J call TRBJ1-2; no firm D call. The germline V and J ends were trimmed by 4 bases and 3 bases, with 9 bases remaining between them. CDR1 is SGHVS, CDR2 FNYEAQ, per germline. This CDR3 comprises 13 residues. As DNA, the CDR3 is TGTGCCAGCAGCTACCCAGGAGACTATGGCTACACCTTC. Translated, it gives CASSYPGDYGYTF.

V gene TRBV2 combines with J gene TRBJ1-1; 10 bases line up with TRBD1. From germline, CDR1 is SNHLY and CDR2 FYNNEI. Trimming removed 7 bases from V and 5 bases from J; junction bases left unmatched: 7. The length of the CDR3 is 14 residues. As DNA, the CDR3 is TGTGCCAGCACCTTGGACAGGGGGGATACTGAAGCTTTCTTT. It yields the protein CASTLDRGDTEAFF.

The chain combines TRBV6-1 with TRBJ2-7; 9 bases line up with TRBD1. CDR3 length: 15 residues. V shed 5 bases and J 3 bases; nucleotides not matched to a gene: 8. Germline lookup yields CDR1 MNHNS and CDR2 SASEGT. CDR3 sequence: CASSWGQGPSYEQYF. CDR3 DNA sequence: TGTGCCAGCAGTTGGGGACAGGGACCCAGCTACGAGCAGTACTTC.

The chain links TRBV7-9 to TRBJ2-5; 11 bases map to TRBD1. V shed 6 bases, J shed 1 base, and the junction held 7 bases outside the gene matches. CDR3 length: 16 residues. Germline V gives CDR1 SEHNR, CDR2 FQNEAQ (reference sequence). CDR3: CASSSSGQGAQETQYF. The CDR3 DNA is TGTGCCAGCAGTTCGTCCGGACAGGGGGCCCAAGAGACCCAGTACTTC.

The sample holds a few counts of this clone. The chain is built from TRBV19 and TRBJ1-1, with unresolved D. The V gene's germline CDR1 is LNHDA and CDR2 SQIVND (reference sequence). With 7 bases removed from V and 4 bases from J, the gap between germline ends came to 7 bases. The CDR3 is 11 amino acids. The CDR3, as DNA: TGTGCCAGTAATACGGGCACTGAAGCTTTCTTT. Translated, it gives CASNTGTEAFF.

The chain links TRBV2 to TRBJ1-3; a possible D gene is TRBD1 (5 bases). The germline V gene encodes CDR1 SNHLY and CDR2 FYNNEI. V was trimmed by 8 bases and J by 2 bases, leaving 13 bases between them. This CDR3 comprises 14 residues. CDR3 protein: CASWGRETGNTIYF. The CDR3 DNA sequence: TGTGCCAGCTGGGGCAGGGAAACTGGAAACACCATATATTTT.

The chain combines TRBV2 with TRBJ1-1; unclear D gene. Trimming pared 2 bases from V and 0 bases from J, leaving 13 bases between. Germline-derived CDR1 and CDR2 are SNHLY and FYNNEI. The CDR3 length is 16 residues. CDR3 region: CASSEIRGRLNTEAFF. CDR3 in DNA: TGTGCCAGCAGTGAAATTCGCGGGCGATTGAACACTGAAGCTTTCTTT.

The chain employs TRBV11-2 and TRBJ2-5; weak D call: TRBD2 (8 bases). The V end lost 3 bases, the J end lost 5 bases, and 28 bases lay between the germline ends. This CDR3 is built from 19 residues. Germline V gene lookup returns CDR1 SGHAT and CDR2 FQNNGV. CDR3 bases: TGTGCCAGCAGCTTTTCGGGGGGGTTGACAGGGCACAAGTTGGAGACCCAGTACTTC. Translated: CASSFSGGLTGHKLETQYF.

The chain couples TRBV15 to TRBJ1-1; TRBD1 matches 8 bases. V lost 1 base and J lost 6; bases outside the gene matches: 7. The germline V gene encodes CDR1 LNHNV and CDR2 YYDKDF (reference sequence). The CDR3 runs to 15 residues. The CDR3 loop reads CATSRGRTGLPEAFF. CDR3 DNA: TGTGCCACCAGCAGAGGTCGGACAGGGCTCCCTGAAGCTTTCTTT.

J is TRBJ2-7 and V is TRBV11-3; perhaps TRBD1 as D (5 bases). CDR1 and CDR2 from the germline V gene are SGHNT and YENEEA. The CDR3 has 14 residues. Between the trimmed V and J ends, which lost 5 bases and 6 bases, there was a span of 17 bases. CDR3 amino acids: CASSRPTREIEQYF. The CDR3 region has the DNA TGTGCCAGCAGCCGCCCGACCAGGGAAATCGAGCAGTACTTC.

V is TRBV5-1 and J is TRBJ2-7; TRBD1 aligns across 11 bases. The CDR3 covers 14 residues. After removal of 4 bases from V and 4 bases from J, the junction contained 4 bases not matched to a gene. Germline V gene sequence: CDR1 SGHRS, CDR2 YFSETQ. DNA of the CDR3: TGCGCCAGCAGCCCCGGGACAGGGGGTTACGAGCAGTACTTC. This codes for CASSPGTGGYEQYF.

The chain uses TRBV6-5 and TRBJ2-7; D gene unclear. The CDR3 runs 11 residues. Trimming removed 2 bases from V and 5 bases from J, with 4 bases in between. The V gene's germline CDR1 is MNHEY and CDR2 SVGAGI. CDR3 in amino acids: CASSYADEQYF. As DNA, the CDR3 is TGTGCCAGCAGTTACGCGGACGAGCAGTACTTC.

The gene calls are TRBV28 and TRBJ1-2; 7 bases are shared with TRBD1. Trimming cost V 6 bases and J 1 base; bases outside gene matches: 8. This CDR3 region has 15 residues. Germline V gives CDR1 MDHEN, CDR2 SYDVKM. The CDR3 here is CASSPKGALNYGYTF. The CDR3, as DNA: TGTGCCAGCAGCCCGAAGGGGGCGCTTAACTATGGCTACACCTTC.

The CDR3 loop is CASSYATGVDYGYTF. In nucleotides, the CDR3 is TGTGCCAGCAGTTACGCCACAGGGGTCGACTATGGCTACACCTTC. The gene calls are TRBV6-6 and TRBJ1-2; the match to TRBD1 covers 7 bases. Per the germline V gene, CDR1 is MNHNY and CDR2 is SVGAGI (reference sequence). This CDR3 is 15 amino acids long. V was clipped by 2 bases and J by 3 bases; unmatched bases: 6.

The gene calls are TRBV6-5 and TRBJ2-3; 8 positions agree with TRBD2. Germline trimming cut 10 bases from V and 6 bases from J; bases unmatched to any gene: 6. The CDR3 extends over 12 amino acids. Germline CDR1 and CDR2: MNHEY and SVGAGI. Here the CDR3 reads CATGLARDTQYF. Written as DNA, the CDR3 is TGTGCCACCGGACTAGCTCGGGATACGCAGTATTTT.

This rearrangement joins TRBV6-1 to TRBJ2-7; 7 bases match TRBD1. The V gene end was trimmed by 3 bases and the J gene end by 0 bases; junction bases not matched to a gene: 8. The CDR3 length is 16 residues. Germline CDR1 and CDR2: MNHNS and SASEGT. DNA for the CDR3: TGTGCCAGCAGTGATGATAGTCGGGACAGCTCCTACGAGCAGTACTTC. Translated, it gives CASSDDSRDSSYEQYF.